The text below deals with one TCR beta chain. The data were taken from a study of blood T cell repertoires in COVID-19. Study at large: The United States, Italy and Spain were the sources of the acute and convalescent COVID-19 samples. Nucleic acid was either cDNA or gDNA, and it came from T cells, B-cell-depleted T cells, or PBMCs.

Trimming removed 1 base from V and 6 bases from J, with 16 bases in between. Germline CDR1 and CDR2: SGHTA and FQGTGA. The CDR3 sequence is 16 residues long. Per the study methods: It was from reference gene primer amplification that nucleated cell counts were estimated. Sequencing used immunoSEQ multiplex PCR; TCRdb keeps in-frame clones, though not all of them. V, J and clone size are taken as reported in that table, and D and trimming were inferred from the DNA itself. The repertoire holds some 67,000 clones, with roughly three quarters as singletons. What was sequenced was peripheral blood. The sequence came from a woman aged 55-70 years with acute or convalescent COVID-19. The chain links TRBV7-3 to TRBJ2-1; D perhaps matches TRBD2 (6 bases). Here the CDR3 DNA reads TGTGCCAGCAGCTTAAGTGGCGGGGCATCCCTCAATGAGCAGTTCTTC. Protein product: CASSLSGGASLNEQFF.